This passage covers 26 T cell receptor beta chains from one sample sequenced in a study of blood T cell repertoires in COVID-19. Libraries were prepared by immunoSEQ multiplex PCR; TCRdb keeps only in-frame clonotypes and omits some of them. The sample contains around 170,000 clones, about 83% of which appear only once. Sequencing was carried out using peripheral blood. All receptors come from a man in his 70s who had recovered from COVID-19.

CDR3 nucleotide sequence: TGTGCATTTGGTAGCGGGAGAGATTACGAGCAGTACTTC. Encoded protein: CAFGSGRDYEQYF. The V gene is TRBV7-9, the J gene TRBJ2-7; 9 bases map to TRBD2. CDR3 length: 13 residues. The germline V gene encodes CDR1 SEHNR and CDR2 FQNEAQ (reference sequence).

Ten or more counts support this clone. The V and J genes are TRBV27 and TRBJ2-7; 7 nucleotides align to TRBD2. Losses at the gene ends were 3 bases for V and 1 base for J; bases not matched to a gene: 3. The CDR3 consists of 14 residues. CDR1 and CDR2 (germline): MNHEY, SMNVEV (reference sequence). CDR3 region: CASSFRAGSYEQYF. CDR3 nucleotide sequence: TGTGCCAGCAGTTTCCGAGCGGGATCCTACGAGCAGTACTTC.

This chain joins TRBV29-1 and TRBJ2-3; D is possibly TRBD2 (5 bases). Germline lookup yields CDR1 SQVTM and CDR2 ANQGSEA. Trimming left V 4 bases short and J 2 bases short, with 7 bases between. CDR3 size: 12 residues. This CDR3 is CSVGGPTDTQYF. In nucleotides, the CDR3 is TGCAGCGTTGGCGGGCCCACAGATACGCAGTATTTT.

This sequence joins TRBV9 and TRBJ2-7, with 7 nucleotides matching TRBD2. After removal of 4 bases from V and 4 bases from J, the junction contained 8 bases not matched to a gene. This CDR3 is 14 amino acids long. The germline V gene has CDR1 SGDLS and CDR2 YYNGEE. CDR3 nucleotide sequence: TGTGCCAGCAGCCCCGGACTGCGGGAGTACGAGCAGTACTTC. This encodes CASSPGLREYEQYF.

V gene TRBV5-6 combines with J gene TRBJ1-6, with no clear D. CDR1 is SGHDT and CDR2 is YYEEEE in the germline V gene. This CDR3 contains 15 residues. The V end lost 4 bases, the J end lost 8 bases, and 16 bases lay between the germline ends. CDR3 coding DNA: TGTGCCAGCAGCCGGCAGGCGGGAGGCTATTCACCCCTCCACTTT. It encodes CASSRQAGGYSPLHF.

The genes are TRBV3-1 (or the pseudogene TRBV3-2) and TRBJ2-2, with D perhaps matching TRBD1 (5 bases). Germline V lookup: CDR1 LGHDT, CDR2 YNNKEL (reference sequence). V was pared by 4 bases and J by 4 bases, with 16 bases between. CDR3 length: 16 amino acids. The CDR3 reads CASSPDPGATTGELFF. CDR3 in DNA: TGTGCCAGCAGCCCCGACCCTGGGGCGACCACCGGGGAGCTGTTTTTT.

This sequence joins TRBV30 and TRBJ2-3; tentative D call: TRBD1 (6 bases). CDR3 length: 13 amino acids. Germline CDR1 reads GTSNPN; CDR2 reads SVGIG (reference sequence). Trimming left V 5 bases short and J 3 bases short, with 12 bases between. The CDR3 sequence: CAWGAGVTDTQYF. The CDR3 DNA follows: TGTGCCTGGGGGGCAGGGGTGACAGATACGCAGTATTTT.

The gene calls are TRBV29-1 and TRBJ2-1, with 8 nucleotides matching TRBD2. Per the germline V gene, CDR1 is SQVTM and CDR2 is ANQGSEA. This CDR3 has 14 amino acids. J gave up 0 bases and V 3 bases, and 1 base lay outside the gene matches. The DNA for the CDR3 is TGCAGCGTTGAGAGCGGGAGCTCCTACAATGAGCAGTTCTTC. It encodes CSVESGSSYNEQFF.

The rearrangement joins TRBV10-3 to TRBJ2-7; TRBD2 aligns across 16 bases. J was trimmed by 4 bases and V by 6 bases; bases with no gene match: 6. The germline CDR1 and CDR2 sequences are ENHRY and SYGVKD. CDR3 length: 16 amino acids. CDR3 amino acids: CAISAGLAGGPYEQYF. In nucleotides, the CDR3 is TGTGCCATCAGCGCGGGACTAGCGGGAGGGCCGTACGAGCAGTACTTC.

The genes are TRBV11-2 and TRBJ2-1; TRBD1 is a possible D gene (5 bases). Trimming pared 5 bases from V and 6 bases from J, leaving 14 bases between. The CDR3 is 14 residues long. Germline V gives CDR1 SGHAT, CDR2 FQNNGV. The CDR3 nucleotides read TGTGCCAGCAGCCCGCAGGGCTTTTCCAATGAGCAGTTCTTC. The encoded protein is CASSPQGFSNEQFF.

The chain uses TRBV7-9 and TRBJ2-1, with 8 bases identical to TRBD2. Germline V lookup: CDR1 SEHNR, CDR2 FQNEAQ (reference sequence). This CDR3 has 15 amino acids. The ends lost 3 bases at V and 5 bases at J; junction bases unmatched: 6. CDR3 sequence reads: CASSLESGRHNEQFF. DNA for the CDR3: TGTGCCAGCAGCTTGGAAAGCGGGAGACACAATGAGCAGTTCTTC.

This clone occurred a few times. V is TRBV19 and J is TRBJ1-1, with unresolved D. V was cut by 2 bases and J by 4 bases, with 11 bases left in between. Germline V gene lookup returns CDR1 LNHDA and CDR2 SQIVND (reference sequence). CDR3 size: 14 residues. In DNA, the CDR3 is TGTGCCAGTAGTATAAGGGTTGAGGGCACTGAAGCTTTCTTT. Protein: CASSIRVEGTEAFF.

The chain is built from TRBV10-3 and TRBJ2-1; 8 nucleotides agree with TRBD2. The ends lost 8 bases at V and 7 bases at J; junction bases unmatched: 13. The CDR3 loop spans 15 amino acids. Germline V gene data show CDR1 as ENHRY and CDR2 as SYGVKD. For the CDR3, the DNA is TGTGCCATCCTCTCGGGGCCGGGAGGGGATAATGAGCAGTTCTTC. As protein: CAILSGPGGDNEQFF.

This rearrangement joins TRBV2 to TRBJ2-3; D not certain. This CDR3 has 13 amino acids. The germline CDR1 and CDR2 sequences are SNHLY and FYNNEI. V lost 4 bases and J 4 bases, leaving 9 bases between the germline ends. CDR3 sequence: CASSGIEADTQYF. The CDR3 DNA follows: TGTGCCAGCAGTGGAATAGAGGCAGATACGCAGTATTTT.

V is TRBV3-1 (or the pseudogene TRBV3-2) and J is TRBJ1-4, with 10 positions matching TRBD1. The trim removed 4 bases at V and 10 bases at J, leaving 6 bases unmatched. The germline V gene encodes CDR1 LGHDT and CDR2 YNNKEL (reference sequence). The CDR3 contains 14 residues. The CDR3, as DNA: TGTGCCAGCAGCCCCCGGGACAGGGGTGCAAAACTGTTTTTT. It encodes CASSPRDRGAKLFF.

The chain recombines TRBV7-2 with TRBJ2-7, with 8 nucleotides matching TRBD2. The CDR3 has 16 amino acids. The V gene's germline CDR1 is SGHTA and CDR2 FQGNSA. Unmatched junction bases numbered 11, after V lost 2 bases and J lost 5 bases. The CDR3 region is CASSLRTGKLADEQYF. The DNA for the CDR3 is TGTGCCAGCAGCTTAAGAACAGGGAAACTAGCGGACGAGCAGTACTTC. Supplemented by reference TRBV7-2 and TRBJ2-7, the full variable domain reads GAGVSQSPSNKVTEKGKDVELRCDPISGHTALYWYRQSLGQGLEFLIYFQGNSAPDKSGLPSDRFSAERTGGSVSTLTIQRTQQEDSAVYLCASSLRTGKLADEQYFGPGTRLTVT.

This chain uses TRBV28 with TRBJ1-5; a weak D match, TRBD1 (5 bases). CDR1 is MDHEN and CDR2 is SYDVKM in the germline V gene. The V end lost 6 bases, the J end lost 6 bases, and 9 bases lay between the germline ends. The CDR3 length is 12 residues. The CDR3 reads CASSPRAQPQHF. DNA for the CDR3: TGTGCCAGCAGCCCCAGGGCTCAGCCCCAGCATTTT.

This sequence joins TRBV3-1 (or the pseudogene TRBV3-2) and TRBJ2-1; TRBD1 aligns across 8 bases. The CDR3 loop spans 17 amino acids. From germline, CDR1 is LGHDT and CDR2 YNNKEL (reference sequence). Unmatched junction bases numbered 14, after V lost 3 bases and J lost 7 bases. The CDR3 spells CASSQGVWTGSGNEQFF. The CDR3 nucleotides are TGTGCCAGCAGCCAGGGGGTTTGGACAGGGTCTGGGAATGAGCAGTTCTTC.

V usage is TRBV19 and J usage is TRBJ1-1; possible D gene TRBD1, 5 bases. V lost 3 bases, J lost 5 bases, and 22 bases lay in between. Germline V lookup: CDR1 LNHDA, CDR2 SQIVND (reference sequence). The length of the CDR3 is 17 residues. The CDR3 sequence: CASSMAGGFRHRTEAFF. As DNA, the CDR3 is TGTGCCAGTAGTATGGCCGGGGGGTTCCGACATCGGACTGAAGCTTTCTTT.

This chain links TRBV6-5 with TRBJ1-2; 7 bases are a match to TRBD1. This CDR3 spans 15 amino acids. J was trimmed by 4 bases and V by 5 bases; bases with no gene match: 10. Germline V gives CDR1 MNHEY, CDR2 SVGAGI. This chain's CDR3 is CASSPGAGQLYGYTF. The CDR3, as DNA: TGTGCCAGCAGTCCCGGGGCGGGACAGCTCTATGGCTACACCTTC.

The V and J genes are TRBV18 and TRBJ2-2, with D tentatively TRBD1 (6 bases). The V and J ends lost 5 bases and 7 bases respectively, with 8 bases between them. Germline CDR1 KGHSH, CDR2 LQKENI. The CDR3 is 12 amino acids. The CDR3 bases are TGTGCCAGCTCAGAACAGGGCGGGGAGCTGTTTTTT. It codes for CASSEQGGELFF.

The genes are TRBV10-2 and TRBJ2-7; D unclear. CDR1 WSHSY and CDR2 SAAADI come from the germline V gene. This CDR3 is built from 13 residues. With 7 bases removed from V and 3 bases from J, the gap between germline ends came to 13 bases. The CDR3 region is CASTDPADYEQYF. Here the CDR3 DNA reads TGCGCCAGCACTGACCCTGCGGACTACGAGCAGTACTTC.

The DNA of the CDR3 is TGTGCCAGCAGTTCCAACAGGGGGCGGGGGACCCAGTACTTC. This codes for CASSSNRGRGTQYF. This sequence joins TRBV28 and TRBJ2-5; 9 nucleotides line up with TRBD1. Germline CDR1 is MDHEN and CDR2 is SYDVKM. CDR3 length equals 14 residues. With V trimmed by 4 bases and J by 7 bases, 7 bases remained unmatched.

The chain joins TRBV7-6 to TRBJ1-1; 8 bases align to TRBD1. The CDR3 consists of 14 residues. V lost 6 bases and J lost 9; bases outside the gene matches: 12. The V gene's germline CDR1 is SGHVS and CDR2 FNYEAQ. CDR3 sequence (DNA): TGTGCCAGCAGTCTGACGCAGGGGGCTGCCAAAGCTTTCTTT. This translates into CASSLTQGAAKAFF.

The rearrangement links TRBV6-2 or TRBV6-3 to TRBJ2-7; TRBD1 matches at 7 bases. Germline trimming cut 6 bases from V and 0 bases from J; bases unmatched to any gene: 14. Germline assignment: CDR1 MNHEY and CDR2 SVGEGT. CDR3 length: 17 residues. Here the CDR3 DNA reads TGTGCCAGCAGCCATACTCGCCGGGACAGAAGCTCCTACGAGCAGTACTTC. This encodes CASSHTRRDRSSYEQYF.

The chain combines TRBV7-9 with TRBJ2-7; D is undetermined. CDR1 SEHNR and CDR2 FQNEAQ come from the germline V gene (reference sequence). CDR3 length: 12 amino acids. V was cut by 3 bases and J by 4 bases, with 7 bases left in between. CDR3 DNA sequence: TGTGCCAGCAGCTTTATGGCTTACGAGCAGTACTTC. It yields the protein CASSFMAYEQYF.